This TCR beta chain is drawn from a study of T cells after yellow fever vaccination. 5'RACE template switching generated TCR cDNA, adding a universal primer site and UMIs. TCRdb reprocessed the 5' RACE reads via MiXCR and lists one record per CDR3 protein. The sample consists of more than 300,000 distinct CDR3 sequences, roughly 7% of them appearing once. The material sequenced was PBMCs, taken 35 to 50 days after the first yellow fever vaccination. The TCR sequence derives from a young man who received the YFV17D yellow fever vaccine.

CDR3 loop: CSAREGVTDTQYF. CDR3 DNA: TGCAGTGCTAGAGAGGGGGTCACAGATACGCAGTATTTT. V and J are TRBV20-1 and TRBJ2-3; either TRBD1 or TRBD2 may supply D (5 bases each). There are 13 residues in the CDR3. V shed 0 bases and J shed 2 bases, with 6 bases lying between them. The germline V gene encodes CDR1 DFQATT and CDR2 SNEGSKA (reference sequence).